The 10 T cell receptor beta chains below all came from one sample that was sequenced in a study of tumor and adjacent non-tumor tissue in lung cancer. RNA was extracted from bulk tissue without any cell sorting. Three rounds of nested PCR, following a modified ARM-PCR protocol, produced the TCRbeta library. TCRdb analysed the multiplex PCR reads with MiXCR anew, one entry per CDR3 protein. The table includes 200,000 or so distinct CDR3 sequences, 71% detected once. The source material was lung tumor tissue. These receptors were collected from a man between 60 and 70 years old with non-small cell lung cancer.

The V gene is TRBV6-1, the J gene TRBJ1-1, with TRBD1 identical over 7 bases. J gave up 0 bases and V 4 bases, and 8 bases lay outside the gene matches. The CDR3 extends over 16 amino acids. From germline, CDR1 is MNHNS and CDR2 SASEGT. The CDR3 DNA reads TGTGCCAGCAGTGCCATGGGACAGTTCATGAACACTGAAGCTTTCTTT. Amino acids: CASSAMGQFMNTEAFF.

This clonotype was observed many times. V gene TRBV11-3 combines with J gene TRBJ2-1; TRBD2 matches 12 bases. This CDR3 contains 14 residues. Trimming removed 6 bases from V and 10 bases from J; junction bases left unmatched: 7. The V gene's germline CDR1 is SGHNT and CDR2 YENEEA. Here the CDR3 DNA reads TGTGCCAGCAGATGGACTAGCGGGGCGAGCGAGCAGTTCTTC. Amino acids: CASRWTSGASEQFF.

On this clonotype itself: At one end, the junction sequence differs from germline, possibly due to a read error. The chain combines TRBV6-5 with TRBJ2-2; D is perhaps TRBD2 (5 bases). In germline, CDR1 is MNHEY, CDR2 SVGAGI. This CDR3 contains 13 residues. CDR3 protein: CASKGRMPGELFF. In DNA form, the CDR3 reads TGTGCCAGCAAAGGCAGGATGCCCGGGGAGTTGTTTTTT.

A note on this clonotype: Since a much larger clone is just one base distant, this may be a read error. V usage is TRBV5-4 and J usage is TRBJ2-1; D might be TRBD2 (5 bases). This CDR3 has 16 amino acids. The germline V gene encodes CDR1 SGHNT and CDR2 YYREEE (reference sequence). Deletions cut 5 bases from V and 0 bases from J, with 15 bases between. The CDR3 region is CASSPRRRSSYNEQFF. The CDR3 nucleotides are TGTGCCAGCAGTCCCCGGCGGAGGAGCTCCTACAATGAGCAGTTCTTC.

As for this clonotype: The junction differs from germline at one of its ends, possibly a read error. The chain has TRBV11-3 and TRBJ2-5; TRBD1 agrees at 7 bases. The V gene's germline CDR1 is SGHNT and CDR2 YENEEA. This CDR3 contains 16 residues. CDR3 coding DNA: TGTGCCAGCAGCATAGGGACAGTTCTCCTTCAAGATACCCAGTACTTC. Protein sequence: CASSIGTVLLQDTQYF. Based on the CDR3 plus reference TRBV11-3 and TRBJ2-5, the full variable domain is EAGVVQSPRYKIIEKKQPVAFWCNPISGHNTLYWYLQNLGQGPELLIRYENEEAVDDSQLPKDRFSAERLKGVDSTLKIQPAELGDSAVYLCASSIGTVLLQDTQYFGPGTRLLVL.

Of note for this clonotype: A much more abundant neighbour one base away suggests this may be a read error. The V call is TRBV29-1, the J call TRBJ2-7, with D unclear. The germline V gene encodes CDR1 SQVTM and CDR2 ANQGSEA. The V and J ends lost 7 bases and 2 bases respectively, with 21 bases between them. The CDR3 sequence is 15 residues long. The CDR3 DNA reads TGCAGCGCATTGAATTGGATAGGGTCGGCCTACGAGCAGTACTTC. This gives the protein CSALNWIGSAYEQYF.

In the case of this clonotype: Relative to the germline gene, one junction end is altered; a read error may explain this. The V call is TRBV11-3, the J call TRBJ2-2; 7 positions agree with TRBD1. The V gene's germline CDR1 is SGHNT and CDR2 YENEEA. This CDR3 is 15 amino acids long. This CDR3 reads CTSPEQGSNTGELFF. DNA of the CDR3: TGTACCAGTCCTGAACAGGGGTCGAACACCGGGGAGCTGTTTTTT.

Concerning this clonotype itself: A much larger clone lies one base from this, so it may be a read error. The CDR3 spells CASSQAEANTEAFF. CDR3 DNA sequence: TGCGCCAGCAGCCAAGCCGAGGCGAACACTGAAGCTTTCTTT. The chain employs TRBV4-3 and TRBJ1-1; no definite D call. Trimming removed 1 base from V and 1 base from J, with 7 bases in between. The germline gives CDR1 LGHNA, CDR2 YSLEER. The length of the CDR3 is 14 residues.

In regard to this clonotype: Its ends do not fully match the called genes, so a read error is possible. The V gene is TRBV11-1, the J gene TRBJ2-7, with D possibly being TRBD2 (5 bases). This CDR3 comprises 14 residues. Germline V gene lookup returns CDR1 SGHAT and CDR2 FQDESV (reference sequence). In DNA, the CDR3 is TGTGCCAGCAGCTTTATAATCTACGAGGGTGAGCTGTACTTC. This codes for CASSFIIYEGELYF.

In its sample, this clonotype was seen many times. The J gene is TRBJ2-1, the V gene TRBV28, with 7 nucleotides matching TRBD2. The CDR3 loop spans 13 amino acids. Germline V CDR1 and CDR2: MDHEN, SYDVKM. Trimming removed 4 bases from V and 3 bases from J; junction bases left unmatched: 0. The CDR3 coding sequence is TGTGCCAGCAGTTGGACTAGCTACAATGAGCAGTTCTTC. Amino acids: CASSWTSYNEQFF.